This T cell receptor beta chain was found in a study of T cell repertoires in cytomegalovirus infection. Study-level points and caveats: HLA-C-restricted CMV clonotypes gave the most frequent clonotype in two of eight donors.

A note on this clonotype: What it binds is unknown.

TCRdb reanalysed the reads using MiXCR and keeps one entry per CDR3 protein. The sample consists of about 440,000 distinct CDR3 sequences, approximately 33% of them appearing once. This CDR3 is built from 18 residues. Losses at the gene ends were 5 bases for V and 6 bases for J; bases not matched to a gene: 14. Germline V gives CDR1 SGHVS, CDR2 FQNEAQ. The specimen was PBMCs. This chain joins TRBV7-8 and TRBJ1-5; 12 bases map to TRBD1. The receptor was derived from a human donor in good health (CMV status not recorded). Some clones in this sample may be carry-over from other donors' samples. CDR3 sequence (DNA): TGTGCCAGCAGCCGAGATTTTGGGACAGGGGGCGAAGGTCAGCCCCAGCATTTT. It is translated as CASSRDFGTGGEGQPQHF.